Sequencing of this T cell receptor (beta chain) was carried out in a study of cytomegalovirus exposure and HLA in healthy donors. Across the study: There were roughly 110 million unique TCR beta sequences, drawn from 150 million to 200 million T cells, in an earlier analysis.

With 60 Vbeta and 13 Jbeta primers, the PCR was carried out. Using immunoSEQ multiplex PCR, the repertoire was profiled, and TCRdb retains in-frame clones only, with some absent. The data contain under 200,000 clones, over 65% of them singletons. Whole-study results and caveats: V segments that were indistinguishable, TRBV6-2 and TRBV6-3 among them, were omitted from analysis. Presence/absence analyses took donor sequencing depth as roughly uniform. DRB1 had the most TCR associations and HLA-C the fewest, a later analysis found, with rates varying by HLA locus.

Turning to this clone: Its antigen is not identified.

This CDR3 has 14 amino acids. CDR1 SGHAT and CDR2 FQNNGV come from the germline V gene. Trimming removed 5 bases at V and 0 bases at J, with 9 bases between. The clonotype was recovered from a man aged 60 to 75 in good health and CMV-seronegative. This rearrangement joins TRBV11-2 to TRBJ2-3, with a weak D call TRBD2 (5 bases). The specimen was PBMCs. In nucleotides, the CDR3 is TGTGCCAGCAGCCGCGAGGGTAGCACAGATACGCAGTATTTT. It is translated as CASSREGSTDTQYF. Together with reference TRBV11-2 and TRBJ2-3, the CDR3 gives the full variable domain: EAGVAQSPRYKIIEKRQSVAFWCNPISGHATLYWYQQILGQGPKLLIQFQNNGVVDDSQLPKDRFSAERLKGVDSTLKIQPAKLEDSAVYLCASSREGSTDTQYFGPGTRLTVL.